Shown below are 9 T cell receptor beta chains from a single sample sequenced in a study of T cells in Graves' hyperthyroidism and ophthalmopathy (dated by TCRdb to between 2018 and 2020). The library was made by multiplex PCR. The sequencing machine was an Illumina HiSeq 2000. TCR beta CDR3 regions were amplified from RNA transcripts. The TCR CDR3 was subjected to a first round of RT-PCR using the HTBI primer set and the Qiagen OneStep RT-PCR kit. TCRdb's own reprocessing of the public reads used fastp at Q25 and MiXCR and kept productive beta chains. Merged by CDR3 protein, the rows form single entries marked with the most common genes and DNA. Recorded for this sample are some 320,000 distinct CDR3 sequences; roughly 13% of them occurred a single time. Clones ranked in the top ten supply approximately 35% of the sample. The sequencing input was blood. The source is a woman in her forties with Graves' ophthalmopathy.

At least ten counts were recorded for this clonotype. The chain employs TRBV20-1 and TRBJ2-1; D is ambiguous. Trimming shortened V by 5 bases and J by 7 bases, and 15 bases separated the two germline ends. This CDR3 has 13 amino acids. Germline CDR1 DFQATT, CDR2 SNEGSKA (reference sequence). CDR3 sequence: CSAPTMKQNEQFF. CDR3 DNA: TGCAGTGCTCCCACGATGAAACAAAATGAGCAGTTCTTC.

This sequence joins TRBV7-9 and TRBJ1-4; D not resolved. With 5 bases removed from V and 7 bases from J, the gap between germline ends came to 14 bases. CDR1 is SEHNR, CDR2 FQNEAQ, per germline (reference sequence). This CDR3 is 14 amino acids long. The CDR3 here is CASSITRRTEKLFF. The CDR3 DNA is TGTGCCAGCAGCATTACACGGCGAACTGAAAAACTGTTTTTT.

The table lists this clonotype with many counts. V gene TRBV6-1 combines with J gene TRBJ1-1; D ambiguous. This CDR3 has 14 residues. Germline CDR1 and CDR2: MNHNS and SASEGT. V shed 4 bases and J shed 2 bases, with 11 bases lying between them. CDR3: CASSVFRINTEAFF. The CDR3 DNA reads as TGTGCCAGCAGTGTTTTCAGAATAAACACTGAAGCTTTCTTT.

This clonotype was seen many times. This rearrangement joins TRBV3-1 to TRBJ1-3; unclear D gene. There are 12 residues in the CDR3. Per germline, CDR1 LGHDT and CDR2 YNNKEL (reference sequence). V shed 2 bases and J shed 4 bases, with 3 bases lying between them. The CDR3 is CASSQQGNTIYF. CDR3 nucleotide sequence: TGTGCCAGCAGCCAACAGGGAAACACCATATATTTT.

The chain uses TRBV5-5 and TRBJ2-3; D is unclear. The CDR3 consists of 13 residues. V was cut by 3 bases and J by 6 bases, with 11 bases left in between. Germline lookup yields CDR1 SGHKS and CDR2 YYEKEE (reference sequence). The CDR3 DNA reads as TGTGCCAGCAGCTCCCTAACAAGGGATACGCAGTATTTT. As protein: CASSSLTRDTQYF. The full variable domain, completed using reference TRBV5-5 and TRBJ2-3, is DAGVTQSPTHLIKTRGQQVTLRCSPISGHKSVSWYQQVLGQGPQFIFQYYEKEERGRGNFPDRFSARQFPNYSSELNVNALLLGDSALYLCASSSLTRDTQYFGPGTRLTVL.

This clonotype was counted ten times or more. The chain joins TRBV2 to TRBJ2-2, with a possible D match to TRBD1 (5 bases). The V gene's germline CDR1 is SNHLY and CDR2 FYNNEI. V gave up 2 bases and J gave up 4 bases, with 8 bases separating them. The CDR3 sequence is 14 residues long. The CDR3 loop reads CASSESRATGELFF. The CDR3 bases are TGTGCCAGCAGTGAAAGCAGGGCCACCGGGGAGCTGTTTTTT. The variable domain in full, completed from reference TRBV2 and TRBJ2-2, reads EPEVTQTPSHQVTQMGQEVILRCVPISNHLYFYWYRQILGQKVEFLVSFYNNEISEKSEIFDDQFSVERPDGSNFTLKIRSTKLEDSAMYFCASSESRATGELFFGEGSRLTVL.

This clonotype was found many times. The chain employs TRBV6-5 and TRBJ1-1; the D is unclear. Trimming pared 2 bases from V and 0 bases from J, leaving 10 bases between. This CDR3 has 15 residues. CDR1 and CDR2 (germline): MNHEY, SVGAGI. This chain's CDR3 is CASSYDGDLNTEAFF. CDR3 in DNA: TGTGCCAGCAGTTACGACGGAGACTTGAACACTGAAGCTTTCTTT.

The chain couples TRBV28 to TRBJ1-4, with TRBD1 as a possible D gene (5 bases). The CDR3 has 18 residues. V dropped 1 base and J dropped 4 bases, with 19 bases sitting between them. Looked up from germline, CDR1 is MDHEN and CDR2 is SYDVKM. The CDR3 coding sequence is TGTGCCAGCAGTTTATATGGGACGATGGGGCGGGATAATGAAAAACTGTTTTTT. Translated: CASSLYGTMGRDNEKLFF.

This clonotype was counted between two and nine times. The V call is TRBV20-1, the J call TRBJ2-7; 9 bases are shared with TRBD1. V dropped 6 bases and J dropped 3; count of bases not matched to a gene: 3. This CDR3 comprises 12 residues. The germline gives CDR1 DFQATT, CDR2 SNEGSKA (reference sequence). The CDR3 here is CSAGQGDYEQYF. As DNA, the CDR3 is TGCAGTGCGGGACAGGGAGACTACGAGCAGTACTTC.